The 13 T cell receptor beta chains reported below all come from one sample, sequenced in a study of blood T cell repertoires in COVID-19. The repertoire was sequenced with immunoSEQ multiplex PCR; TCRdb's copy has only in-frame clones and lacks some. The repertoire includes just over 95,000 clones, approximately 90% of them detected once, and about 5.5% sits in the top ten. The sample taken for sequencing was peripheral blood. The receptors here all came from a man aged 50-60 years with acute or convalescent COVID-19.

V usage is TRBV13 and J usage is TRBJ2-2; D remains ambiguous. V was shortened by 2 bases and J by 7 bases, with 11 bases between the two germline ends. This CDR3 has 14 residues. Per the germline V gene, CDR1 is PRHDT and CDR2 is FYEKMQ (reference sequence). CDR3 residues: CASSLSRVNGELFF. CDR3 DNA: TGTGCCAGCAGCTTAAGTCGAGTTAACGGGGAGCTGTTTTTT. The whole variable domain, filled in from reference TRBV13 and TRBJ2-2, reads AAGVIQSPRHLIKEKRETATLKCYPIPRHDTVYWYQQGPGQDPQFLISFYEKMQSDKGSIPDRFSAQQFSDYHSELNMSSLELGDSALYFCASSLSRVNGELFFGEGSRLTVL.

The CDR3 DNA sequence: TGTGCCAGCAGCTCAAACAGGGGAGACGAGCAGTACTTC. Amino acid sequence: CASSSNRGDEQYF. The chain combines TRBV7-2 with TRBJ2-7, with 7 positions matching TRBD1. CDR3 length: 13 amino acids. The V segment lost 4 bases and the J segment 5 bases; nucleotides outside the gene matches: 5. Germline V gene sequence: CDR1 SGHTA, CDR2 FQGNSA.

The V gene is TRBV7-9, the J gene TRBJ2-7, with D perhaps TRBD1 (6 bases). V dropped 5 bases and J dropped 7 bases, with 15 bases sitting between them. CDR1 is SEHNR, CDR2 FQNEAQ, per germline (reference sequence). CDR3 length: 13 residues. This CDR3 is CASSPNTGMEQYF. CDR3 DNA sequence: TGTGCCAGCAGCCCCAATACAGGGATGGAGCAGTACTTC.

The chain couples TRBV6-5 to TRBJ2-7; D gene uncertain. The ends were cut back, 3 bases at V and 0 bases at J, with 9 bases in the middle. This CDR3 contains 14 residues. Per the germline V gene, CDR1 is MNHEY and CDR2 is SVGAGI. The CDR3 sequence is CASSYSQSSYEQYF. CDR3 sequence (DNA): TGTGCCAGCAGTTATAGCCAGAGCTCCTACGAGCAGTACTTC.

The CDR3 coding sequence is TGTGCCTGGAGTAAGGGGGCTGGCTACACCTTC. It translates to CAWSKGAGYTF. The V gene is TRBV30, the J gene TRBJ1-2, with TRBD1 identical over 7 bases. The CDR3 contains 11 residues. Trimming removed 2 bases from V and 7 bases from J; junction bases left unmatched: 1. Germline loops: CDR1 GTSNPN, CDR2 SVGIG (reference sequence).

Only one count was recorded for this clone. The chain recombines TRBV19 with TRBJ2-5, with 7 bases lining up with TRBD2. Germline V gene sequence: CDR1 LNHDA, CDR2 SQIVND (reference sequence). With 5 bases clipped from V and 4 bases from J, the junction kept 7 bases outside the gene matches. The CDR3 has 14 amino acids. CDR3 loop: CASSPRGGRETQYF. The CDR3 DNA reads TGTGCCAGTAGTCCCCGGGGAGGGAGAGAGACCCAGTACTTC.

Many counts were recorded for this clone. In the same sample, other DNA sequences code for this CDR3. V and J are TRBV19 and TRBJ1-6, with unresolved D. V was clipped by 11 bases and J by 5 bases, with 16 bases between them. The CDR3 extends over 14 amino acids. Germline V gene data show CDR1 as LNHDA and CDR2 as SQIVND (reference sequence). CDR3 in amino acids: CACKSGIHNSPLHF. DNA of the CDR3: TGTGCCTGCAAGTCGGGGATTCATAATTCACCCCTCCACTTT.

The chain has TRBV7-6 and TRBJ2-6; 9 bases line up with TRBD1. CDR1 is SGHVS, CDR2 FNYEAQ, per germline. The V gene end was trimmed by 5 bases and the J gene end by 3 bases; junction bases not matched to a gene: 2. This CDR3 spans 15 amino acids. The chain's CDR3 is CASSRTGDGANVLTF. The CDR3 nucleotides read TGTGCCAGCAGCAGGACAGGGGATGGGGCCAACGTCCTGACTTTC.

V gene TRBV10-1 combines with J gene TRBJ1-2; D is perhaps TRBD1 (6 bases). Trimming pared 8 bases from V and 7 bases from J, leaving 8 bases between. CDR1 and CDR2 (germline): WNHNN, SYGVQD (reference sequence). CDR3 length: 10 residues. CDR3 sequence (DNA): TGCGCCAGCGTACAGGGTGGCTACACCTTC. Translated: CASVQGGYTF.

The genes are TRBV7-9 and TRBJ2-7, with D possibly being TRBD2 (6 bases). Germline loops: CDR1 SEHNR, CDR2 FQNEAQ (reference sequence). Trimming pared 2 bases from V and 3 bases from J, leaving 14 bases between. This CDR3 spans 15 amino acids. The chain's CDR3 is CASSLTGDLGYEQYF. CDR3 in DNA: TGTGCCAGCAGCTTAACGGGGGACCTAGGCTACGAGCAGTACTTC.

The V gene is TRBV5-1, the J gene TRBJ2-2; 9 bases line up with TRBD1. In germline, CDR1 is SGHRS, CDR2 YFSETQ. CDR3 length equals 16 residues. V was clipped by 3 bases and J by 6 bases; unmatched bases: 9. CDR3 DNA: TGCGCCAGCAGCTCCAAACAGGGGGCGGGAGCCGGGGAGCTGTTTTTT. Translating gives CASSSKQGAGAGELFF.

The gene calls are TRBV19 and TRBJ2-5; possible D gene TRBD2, 5 bases. V lost 6 bases and J 5 bases, leaving 13 bases between the germline ends. Germline-derived CDR1 and CDR2 are LNHDA and SQIVND (reference sequence). This CDR3 is built from 13 residues. DNA of the CDR3: TGTGCCAGTAGCCTACTAGTTTGGGAGACCCAGTACTTC. Translated: CASSLLVWETQYF.

J is TRBJ2-7 and V is TRBV2; D is possibly TRBD2 (6 bases). The CDR3 length is 14 residues. Deletions cut 6 bases from V and 2 bases from J, with 14 bases between. Germline CDR1 is SNHLY and CDR2 is FYNNEI. Here the CDR3 DNA reads TGTGCCAGCAGGGGGCAGGGACTTGCCTACGAGCAGTACTTC. It yields the protein CASRGQGLAYEQYF.